The rows below give T cell receptor beta chains drawn from one sample of a study of blood T cell repertoires in COVID-19. The assay was immunoSEQ multiplex PCR, and TCRdb's table has in-frame clones only and misses some. Of around 230,000 clones listed, 75% to 90% are singletons. Sequenced material: peripheral blood. The receptor source for this set is a man aged 40-55 years with acute or convalescent COVID-19. Each CDR3 is given with its conserved first and last residue. Fields, in order: CDR3 length, J gene, D gene, clone size, V gene, CDR3 protein, CDR3 DNA. A D gene is named only where the DNA matches it firmly. Some rows have no size entry. The others give once, few or many, or a class for an expanded clone.

length: 11; J: TRBJ2-7; D: -; size: -; V: TRBV12-3/TRBV12-4; CDR3: CASSFRREQYF; DNA: TGTGCCAGCAGTTTTAGGAGGGAGCAGTACTTC
length: 14; J: TRBJ2-1; D: -; size: -; V: TRBV12-5; CDR3: CASGLGLSYNEQFF; DNA: TGTGCTAGTGGTTTGGGGCTCTCCTACAATGAGCAGTTCTTC
length: 16; J: TRBJ1-6; D: TRBD1; size: -; V: TRBV15; CDR3: CATSREYGTGSSPLHF; DNA: TGTGCCACCAGCAGAGAGTACGGGACAGGGAGTTCACCCCTCCACTTT
length: 17; J: TRBJ1-5; D: -; size: once; V: TRBV7-8; CDR3: CASSWGGAGNSNQPQHF; DNA: TGTGCCAGCAGCTGGGGCGGGGCAGGGAATAGCAATCAGCCCCAGCATTTT
length: 17; J: TRBJ2-2; D: TRBD2; size: -; V: TRBV5-1; CDR3: CASSLPTGTSFTGELFF; DNA: TGCGCCAGCAGCTTGCCCACCGGGACTAGTTTTACCGGGGAGCTGTTTTTT
length: 15; J: TRBJ2-1; D: -; size: -; V: TRBV11-2; CDR3: CASSLVAGSYNEQFF; DNA: TGTGCCAGCAGCTTAGTCGCGGGATCCTACAATGAGCAGTTCTTC
length: 14; J: TRBJ1-1; D: -; size: -; V: TRBV7-2; CDR3: CASSFGTPNTEAFF; DNA: TGTGCCAGCAGCTTCGGGACACCAAACACTGAAGCTTTCTTT
length: 14; J: TRBJ1-4; D: -; size: once; V: TRBV11-3; CDR3: CASSSHGDSEKLFF; DNA: TGTGCCAGCAGCTCGCACGGAGACTCTGAAAAACTGTTTTTT
length: 22; J: TRBJ1-4; D: TRBD1; size: -; V: TRBV4-2; CDR3: CASSQDQVRGRGRWLPNEKLFF; DNA: TGTGCCAGCAGCCAAGATCAGGTGCGTGGCAGGGGGCGATGGTTACCAAATGAAAAACTGTTTTTT
length: 19; J: TRBJ1-2; D: TRBD1; size: -; V: TRBV19; CDR3: CASSIDRPGQRTANYGYTF; DNA: TGTGCCAGTAGTATAGATCGACCGGGACAGAGAACTGCTAACTATGGCTACACCTTC
length: 16; J: TRBJ1-2; D: -; size: -; V: TRBV21-1; CDR3: CASSKEVQGSGYGYTF; DNA: TGTGCCAGCAGCAAAGAGGTACAGGGGTCCGGCTATGGCTACACCTTC
length: 14; J: TRBJ1-2; D: -; size: -; V: TRBV6-5; CDR3: CASSYSRREGSYTF; DNA: TGTGCCAGCAGTTACTCCCGGCGGGAAGGGAGCTACACCTTC
length: 15; J: TRBJ2-3; D: TRBD2; size: -; V: TRBV7-2; CDR3: CASSLGAGVADTQYF; DNA: TGTGCCAGCAGCTTAGGGGCGGGAGTTGCAGATACGCAGTATTTT
length: 14; J: TRBJ2-7; D: -; size: -; V: TRBV4-2; CDR3: CASSAANLVYEQYF; DNA: TGTGCCAGCAGCGCGGCGAACCTAGTCTACGAGCAGTACTTC
length: 15; J: TRBJ2-6; D: -; size: -; V: TRBV28; CDR3: CASSLAGSGANVLTF; DNA: TGTGCCAGCAGTTTGGCGGGCTCTGGGGCCAACGTCCTGACTTTC
length: 14; J: TRBJ1-5; D: TRBD1; size: -; V: TRBV5-8; CDR3: CASSKDRVGQPQHF; DNA: TGTGCCAGCAGCAAGGACAGGGTGGGGCAGCCCCAGCATTTT
length: 17; J: TRBJ2-2; D: -; size: -; V: TRBV7-2; CDR3: CASSWPGNGGNTGELFF; DNA: TGTGCCAGCAGCTGGCCAGGGAATGGTGGAAACACCGGGGAGCTGTTTTTT
length: 16; J: TRBJ2-5; D: TRBD2; size: -; V: TRBV7-2; CDR3: CASSSGLAGFQETQYF; DNA: TGTGCCAGCAGCTCGGGACTAGCGGGATTCCAAGAGACCCAGTACTTC
length: 14; J: TRBJ1-2; D: -; size: -; V: TRBV11-1; CDR3: CASSFDRTQHGYTF; DNA: TGTGCCAGCAGCTTTGACAGGACCCAACATGGCTACACCTTC
length: 14; J: TRBJ1-2; D: -; size: -; V: TRBV6-5; CDR3: CASGKGVALYGYTF; DNA: TGTGCCAGCGGAAAGGGGGTCGCCCTCTATGGCTACACCTTC
length: 13; J: TRBJ2-7; D: -; size: -; V: TRBV5-4; CDR3: CASSSRDGYEQYF; DNA: TGTGCCAGCAGCTCCCGGGATGGATACGAGCAGTACTTC
length: 12; J: TRBJ2-7; D: -; size: few; V: TRBV5-1; CDR3: CASSLDNYEQYF; DNA: TGCGCCAGCAGCTTGGACAACTACGAGCAGTACTTC
length: 14; J: TRBJ2-7; D: TRBD2; size: once; V: TRBV20-1; CDR3: CSASGREMTYEQYF; DNA: TGCAGTGCTAGTGGGCGGGAGATGACCTACGAGCAGTACTTC
length: 16; J: TRBJ1-1; D: TRBD1; size: -; V: TRBV6-5; CDR3: CASSNSDRGPNTEAFF; DNA: TGTGCCAGCAGTAACTCCGACAGGGGGCCCAACACTGAAGCTTTCTTT
length: 15; J: TRBJ1-4; D: -; size: -; V: TRBV9; CDR3: CASSRSNTGNEKLFF; DNA: TGTGCCAGCAGCCGCTCGAACACGGGGAACGAAAAACTGTTTTTT
length: 14; J: TRBJ1-5; D: -; size: -; V: TRBV6-5; CDR3: CASRPSGGNQPQHF; DNA: TGTGCCAGCAGACCCTCAGGGGGCAATCAGCCCCAGCATTTT
length: 16; J: TRBJ2-7; D: TRBD2; size: -; V: TRBV5-6; CDR3: CASTGGAGGAFYEQYF; DNA: TGTGCCAGCACGGGGGGGGCCGGGGGCGCTTTCTACGAGCAGTACTTC
length: 15; J: TRBJ1-3; D: TRBD1; size: -; V: TRBV2; CDR3: CASSYGQGVGDTIYF; DNA: TGTGCCAGCAGTTACGGACAGGGGGTAGGAGACACCATATATTTT
length: 13; J: TRBJ1-2; D: -; size: -; V: TRBV5-5; CDR3: CASRYTANYGYTF; DNA: TGTGCCAGCAGGTATACAGCTAACTATGGCTACACCTTC